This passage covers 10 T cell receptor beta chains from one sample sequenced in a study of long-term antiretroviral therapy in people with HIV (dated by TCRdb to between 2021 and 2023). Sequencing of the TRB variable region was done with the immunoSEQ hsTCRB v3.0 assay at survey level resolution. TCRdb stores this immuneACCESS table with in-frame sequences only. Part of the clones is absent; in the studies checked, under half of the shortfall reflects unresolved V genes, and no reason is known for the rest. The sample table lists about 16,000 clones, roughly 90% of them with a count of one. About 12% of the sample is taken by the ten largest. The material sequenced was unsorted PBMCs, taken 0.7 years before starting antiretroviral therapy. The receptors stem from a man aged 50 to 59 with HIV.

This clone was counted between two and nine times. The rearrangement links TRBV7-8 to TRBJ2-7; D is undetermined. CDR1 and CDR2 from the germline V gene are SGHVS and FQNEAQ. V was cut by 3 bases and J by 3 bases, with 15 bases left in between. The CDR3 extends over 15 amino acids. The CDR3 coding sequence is TGTGCCAGCAGCTTCGCAATGGGATCTTTCTACGAGCAGTACTTC. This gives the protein CASSFAMGSFYEQYF.

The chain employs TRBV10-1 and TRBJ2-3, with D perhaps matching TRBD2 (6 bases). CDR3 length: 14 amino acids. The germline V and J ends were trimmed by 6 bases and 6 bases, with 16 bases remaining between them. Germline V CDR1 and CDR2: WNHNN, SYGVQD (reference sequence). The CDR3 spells CASRGRGSEDTQYF. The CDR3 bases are TGCGCCAGCAGAGGACGGGGGTCCGAGGATACGCAGTATTTT.

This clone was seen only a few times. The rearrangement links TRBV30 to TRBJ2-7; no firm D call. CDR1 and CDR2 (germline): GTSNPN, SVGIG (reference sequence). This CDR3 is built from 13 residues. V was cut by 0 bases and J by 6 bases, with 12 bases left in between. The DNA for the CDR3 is TGTGCCTGGAGTGTAGTACTCGCTGGCGAGCAGTACTTC. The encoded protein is CAWSVVLAGEQYF.

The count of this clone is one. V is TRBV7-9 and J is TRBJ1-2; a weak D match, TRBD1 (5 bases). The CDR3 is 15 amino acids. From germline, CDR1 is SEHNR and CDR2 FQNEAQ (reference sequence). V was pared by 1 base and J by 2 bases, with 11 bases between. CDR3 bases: TGTGCCAGCAGCTTAGACGGGGCCAGGAACTATGGCTACACCTTC. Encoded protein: CASSLDGARNYGYTF.

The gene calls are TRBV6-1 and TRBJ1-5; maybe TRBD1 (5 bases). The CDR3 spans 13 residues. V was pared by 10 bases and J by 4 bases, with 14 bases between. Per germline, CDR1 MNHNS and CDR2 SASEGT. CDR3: CATRVLENQPQHF. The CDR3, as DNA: TGTGCCACCAGGGTTTTGGAGAATCAGCCCCAGCATTTT.

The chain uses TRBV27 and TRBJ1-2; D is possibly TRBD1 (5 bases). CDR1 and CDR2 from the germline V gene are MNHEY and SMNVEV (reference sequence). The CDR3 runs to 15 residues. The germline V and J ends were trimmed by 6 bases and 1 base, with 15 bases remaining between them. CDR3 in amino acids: CASSLGAGLNYGYTF. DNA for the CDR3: TGTGCCAGCAGCCTCGGGGCAGGGCTTAACTATGGCTACACCTTC.

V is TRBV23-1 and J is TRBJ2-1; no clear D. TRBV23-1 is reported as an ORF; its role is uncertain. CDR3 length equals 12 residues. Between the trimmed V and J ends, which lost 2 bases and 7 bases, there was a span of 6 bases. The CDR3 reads CASSQAPNEQFF. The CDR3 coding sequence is TGCGCCAGCAGTCAAGCCCCGAATGAGCAGTTCTTC.

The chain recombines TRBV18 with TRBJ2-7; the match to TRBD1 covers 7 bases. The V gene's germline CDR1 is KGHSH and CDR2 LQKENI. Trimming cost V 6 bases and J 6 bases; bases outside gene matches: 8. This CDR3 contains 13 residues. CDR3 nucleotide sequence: TGTGCCAGCTCTAGGGACAGTGCCTCCGAGCAGTACTTC. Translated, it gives CASSRDSASEQYF. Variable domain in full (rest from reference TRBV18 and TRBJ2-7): NAGVMQNPRHLVRRRGQEARLRCSPMKGHSHVYWYRQLPEEGLKFMVYLQKENIIDESGMPKERFSAEFPKEGPSILRIQQVVRGDSAAYFCASSRDSASEQYFGPGTRLTVT.

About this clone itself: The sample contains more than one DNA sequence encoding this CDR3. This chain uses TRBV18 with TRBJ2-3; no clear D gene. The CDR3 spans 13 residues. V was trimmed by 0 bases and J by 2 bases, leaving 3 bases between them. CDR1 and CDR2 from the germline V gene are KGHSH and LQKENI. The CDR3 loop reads CASSPPSTDTQYF. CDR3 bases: TGTGCCAGCTCACCACCGTCCACAGATACGCAGTATTTT.

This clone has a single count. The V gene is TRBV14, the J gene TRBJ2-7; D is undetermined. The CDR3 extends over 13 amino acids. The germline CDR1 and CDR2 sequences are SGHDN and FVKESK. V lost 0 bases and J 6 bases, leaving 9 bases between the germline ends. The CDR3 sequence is CASSQDRRGEQYF. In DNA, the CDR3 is TGTGCCAGCAGCCAAGATAGGCGTGGCGAGCAGTACTTC.